This TCR beta chain derives from a study of shared clonotypes between healthy human individuals. Findings and caveats of the study: Limited genetic and exposure-history diversity came from having few donors.

Trimming removed 4 bases from V and 4 bases from J, with 19 bases in between. Per germline, CDR1 LGHNA and CDR2 YNFKEQ. The CDR3 loop spans 17 amino acids. Each sample came from a Caucasian adult donor living in Nashville, Tennessee. At the deep level, the assay was run. This table comes from immunoSEQ multiplex PCR, and its TCRdb copy is limited to in-frame clones, with some not included. In the table there are 490,000 or so clones, around 80% of which are singletons. This clone was detected ten times or more. What it recognizes is unknown. Sequencing was done on a sample of PBMCs. This TCR was recovered from a woman between 35 and 50 years old in good health. Some clones in this sample may be carry-over from other donors' samples. The chain has TRBV4-2 and TRBJ2-2, with D possibly matching TRBD2 (6 bases). CDR3 DNA: TGTGCCAGCAGCCCCCAAAAGTGGGGGGAAAGCACCGGGGAGCTGTTTTTT. Protein: CASSPQKWGESTGELFF.